This T cell receptor beta chain was documented in a study of T cells after yellow fever vaccination. Study conclusions and caveats: Once the booster was given, most primary-vaccination clones reappeared, at 95% to 97% for CD4 and more than 85% for CD8. Relatively few clonotypes were ones that appeared in both CD4 and CD8 compartments.

Per germline, CDR1 LGHNA and CDR2 YSLEER. V was pared by 3 bases and J by 5 bases, with 9 bases between. This CDR3 contains 13 residues. The authors made TCR cDNA by 5'RACE template switching, adding a universal primer site and UMIs. MiXCR, run by TCRdb on the 5' RACE reads, gives a single entry per CDR3 protein. This table has about 240,000 distinct CDR3 sequences, more than 3.5% appearing once. There are many counts of this clonotype. Its antigen is still unknown. The material sequenced was PBMCs, taken 15 days after the yellow fever booster vaccination. The chain joins TRBV4-3 to TRBJ2-3; D is undetermined. This TCR came from a man between 18 and 35 years old who received the YFV17D yellow fever vaccine. This CDR3 is CASSQGPGDTQYF. The CDR3 DNA follows: TGCGCCAGCAGCCAGGGTCCAGGAGATACGCAGTATTTT.